These 19 T cell receptor beta chains originate from one sample sequenced in a study of T cells in Graves' hyperthyroidism and ophthalmopathy. The source material, RNA transcripts, was used to amplify TCR beta CDR3 regions. With the HTBI primer set, the TCR CDR3 went through a first round of RT-PCR. TCRdb reprocessed the multiplex PCR reads via MiXCR and lists one record per CDR3 protein. The sample includes 400,000 to 500,000 distinct CDR3 sequences, approximately 15% of them seen just once. Material for sequencing was blood. Receptor source: a man in his late teens or twenties with Graves' ophthalmopathy.

This clonotype was seen at least ten times. The gene calls are TRBV20-1 and TRBJ1-1, with 7 bases that match TRBD1. Trimming removed 2 bases from V and 0 bases from J; junction bases left unmatched: 9. The CDR3 consists of 16 residues. Germline CDR1 DFQATT, CDR2 SNEGSKA (reference sequence). The CDR3 DNA reads as TGCAGTGCTAGAAGCCTGACAGGGTCCATGAACACTGAAGCTTTCTTT. Its translation: CSARSLTGSMNTEAFF.

This sequence joins TRBV10-1 and TRBJ2-6; D is ambiguous. From germline, CDR1 is WNHNN and CDR2 SYGVQD (reference sequence). The CDR3 is 14 amino acids. Trimming left V 3 bases short and J 4 bases short, with 7 bases between. CDR3 loop: CASSDSAGANVLTF. In DNA form, the CDR3 reads TGCGCCAGCAGTGACAGTGCCGGGGCCAACGTCCTGACTTTC.

This clonotype came up many times. The chain combines TRBV20-1 with TRBJ1-2, with a possible D match to TRBD1 (5 bases). From germline, CDR1 is DFQATT and CDR2 SNEGSKA (reference sequence). The CDR3 has 13 amino acids. With 3 bases removed from V and 8 bases from J, the gap between germline ends came to 16 bases. CDR3 sequence: CSARGTVLWGYTF. The CDR3 region has the DNA TGCAGTGCTAGGGGGACTGTCTTGTGGGGCTACACCTTC.

This clonotype was observed at least ten times. CDR3 sequence (DNA): TGCAGTGCTCTTCTAGCGGGGGCATTCGCAGATACGCAGTATTTT. Translated, it gives CSALLAGAFADTQYF. The chain recombines TRBV20-1 with TRBJ2-3, with TRBD2 matching 10 bases. Germline loops: CDR1 DFQATT, CDR2 SNEGSKA (reference sequence). J gave up 4 bases and V 5 bases, and 9 bases lay outside the gene matches. The length of the CDR3 is 15 residues.

This clonotype has a count of ten or more. This chain links TRBV3-1 with TRBJ2-1, with 7 bases that match TRBD2. With 1 base clipped from V and 0 bases from J, the junction kept 3 bases outside the gene matches. CDR3 length: 16 residues. The V gene's germline CDR1 is LGHDT and CDR2 YNNKEL (reference sequence). The CDR3 reads CASSQGEGPSYNEQFF. The CDR3 coding sequence is TGTGCCAGCAGCCAAGGGGAGGGGCCCTCCTACAATGAGCAGTTCTTC.

The table lists this clonotype with many counts. V and J are TRBV6-1 and TRBJ2-7; 12 bases align to TRBD2. Germline CDR1 reads MNHNS; CDR2 reads SASEGT. This CDR3 is 14 amino acids long. Trimming removed 5 bases from V and 6 bases from J; junction bases left unmatched: 5. CDR3 sequence: CASSPLTSGGEQYF. CDR3 sequence (DNA): TGTGCCAGCAGTCCCCTGACTAGCGGGGGCGAGCAGTACTTC.

This clonotype was seen repeatedly, ten times or more. Here the CDR3 DNA reads TGTGCCAGCAGCTTAGTGTCTAGCGTCAAGGGACAGCCCCAGCATTTT. Translated, it gives CASSLVSSVKGQPQHF. The chain uses TRBV7-8 and TRBJ1-5; D is unresolved. The CDR3 totals 16 residues. Trimming left V 1 base short and J 7 bases short, with 17 bases between. The germline CDR1 and CDR2 sequences are SGHVS and FQNEAQ.

This clonotype was counted at least ten times. This chain uses TRBV2 with TRBJ2-7; possibly TRBD2 for D (6 bases). V was pared by 4 bases and J by 1 base, with 11 bases between. The CDR3 has 14 residues. Germline V gene lookup returns CDR1 SNHLY and CDR2 FYNNEI. The CDR3 DNA reads as TGTGCCAGCAGTGGGGGGACTGAATCCTACGAGCAGTACTTC. This gives the protein CASSGGTESYEQYF.

This clonotype was found many times. This chain uses TRBV28 with TRBJ1-5; D gene ambiguous. Germline lookup yields CDR1 MDHEN and CDR2 SYDVKM. Trimming removed 5 bases from V and 5 bases from J, with 7 bases in between. CDR3 size: 12 residues. This CDR3 reads CASSNAYQPQHF. The CDR3 DNA reads as TGTGCCAGCAGTAACGCGTATCAGCCCCAGCATTTT.

This clonotype was seen repeatedly, ten times or more. V gene TRBV24-1 combines with J gene TRBJ1-2; no clear D gene. There are 13 residues in the CDR3. Germline CDR1 is KGHDR and CDR2 is SFDVKD. V lost 1 base and J 4 bases, leaving 6 bases between the germline ends. CDR3 sequence reads: CATSDLYGYGYTF. Written as DNA, the CDR3 is TGTGCCACCAGTGATTTATACGGCTATGGCTACACCTTC.

At least ten counts were recorded for this clonotype. This chain connects TRBV5-8 to TRBJ1-5; the D is unclear. CDR3 length: 15 amino acids. The germline CDR1 and CDR2 sequences are SGHTS and YDEGEE. Between the trimmed V and J ends, which lost 2 bases and 2 bases, there was a span of 11 bases. CDR3 residues: CASSLMGQGNQPQHF. For the CDR3, the DNA is TGTGCCAGCAGCTTAATGGGTCAGGGCAATCAGCCCCAGCATTTT.

This clonotype was seen more than once but under ten times. This chain links TRBV6-1 with TRBJ2-5, with 10 bases aligning to TRBD2. Unmatched junction bases numbered 2, after V lost 9 bases and J lost 7 bases. Germline CDR1 MNHNS, CDR2 SASEGT. CDR3 size: 11 residues. CDR3 sequence reads: CASLAGGTQYF. CDR3 sequence (DNA): TGTGCCAGTTTAGCGGGGGGGACCCAGTACTTC.

The gene calls are TRBV7-9 and TRBJ2-1, with D possibly TRBD1 on 5 matching bases. There are 12 residues in the CDR3. CDR1 SEHNR and CDR2 FQNEAQ come from the germline V gene (reference sequence). Trimming removed 5 bases from V and 15 bases from J, with 17 bases in between. The CDR3 region is CASSKPIWGPFF. CDR3 DNA sequence: TGTGCCAGCAGCAAACCCATCTGGGGCCCGTTCTTC. Supplemented by reference TRBV7-9 and TRBJ2-1, the full variable domain reads DTGVSQNPRHKITKRGQNVTFRCDPISEHNRLYWYRQTLGQGPEFLTYFQNEAQLEKSRLLSDRFSAERPKGSFSTLEIQRTEQGDSAMYLCASSKPIWGPFFGPGTRLTVL.

The chain has TRBV6-5 and TRBJ2-5; 15 nucleotides line up with TRBD2. The CDR3 is 17 residues long. The germline gives CDR1 MNHEY, CDR2 SVGAGI. V was pared by 4 bases and J by 5 bases, with 8 bases of the junction left unmatched. DNA of the CDR3: TGTGCCAGCAGTTTAGGACTAGCGGGAGGGTCGGGGGAGACCCAGTACTTC. Translating it yields CASSLGLAGGSGETQYF.

This clonotype occurred many times. The chain couples TRBV9 to TRBJ2-7, with D possibly matching TRBD2 (5 bases). This CDR3 is 14 amino acids long. V lost 0 bases and J 5 bases, leaving 12 bases between the germline ends. Germline-derived CDR1 and CDR2 are SGDLS and YYNGEE. DNA for the CDR3: TGTGCCAGCAGCGTAGAGTCGGGAAAGAACGAGCAGTACTTC. It yields the protein CASSVESGKNEQYF.

V usage is TRBV12-3 or TRBV12-4 and J usage is TRBJ2-7, with TRBD2 matching over 11 bases. CDR3 length: 18 residues. The trim removed 3 bases at V and 0 bases at J, leaving 10 bases unmatched. The CDR3: CASSFPPLGLADSYEQYF. In DNA form, the CDR3 reads TGTGCCAGCAGTTTCCCGCCGCTGGGACTAGCGGACTCCTACGAGCAGTACTTC.

This clonotype was recorded at least ten times. The J gene is TRBJ2-5, the V gene TRBV6-1; the match to TRBD1 covers 7 bases. J was trimmed by 1 base and V by 5 bases; bases with no gene match: 13. The CDR3 has 17 residues. Per germline, CDR1 MNHNS and CDR2 SASEGT. CDR3 nucleotide sequence: TGTGCCAGCAGTCTCCGGGACAGACAAGTTTCCCAAGAGACCCAGTACTTC. Protein product: CASSLRDRQVSQETQYF.

This clonotype was counted a few times. The V call is TRBV6-1, the J call TRBJ2-3; TRBD2 agrees at 11 bases. The length of the CDR3 is 15 residues. Germline CDR1 MNHNS, CDR2 SASEGT. The V segment lost 10 bases and the J segment 3 bases; nucleotides outside the gene matches: 9. The CDR3 nucleotides are TGTGCCACTACTAGCGGGAGAGTATGGACAGATACGCAGTATTTT. Its protein is CATTSGRVWTDTQYF.

This clonotype was recorded many times. This chain links TRBV20-1 with TRBJ2-1; 8 bases are shared with TRBD1. CDR1 is DFQATT and CDR2 is SNEGSKA in the germline V gene (reference sequence). Trimming took 0 bases from V and 7 from J; bases not matched to a gene: 2. The CDR3 spans 13 residues. Here the CDR3 reads CSARDRGPNEQFF. CDR3 bases: TGCAGTGCTAGAGACAGGGGGCCAAATGAGCAGTTCTTC.